Each of the 23 T cell receptor beta chains below was sequenced from the same sample in a study of metastatic and nonmetastatic thyroid tumors. TCRdb used MiXCR to call clones anew from the PCR reads. This sample yields about 34,000 clones, of which roughly 36% are seen a single time; 22% belongs to the top ten. No treatment of any kind had been given to any patient before thyroid surgery. The sequenced sample consisted of tumor tissue. The origin of the receptors is a female donor with papillary thyroid cancer or a benign thyroid nodule (not recorded which). Some clones in this sample may be carry-over from other donors' samples.

This clone was recorded a few times. The V and J genes are TRBV6-1 and TRBJ2-7; possibly TRBD1 for D (6 bases). The length of the CDR3 is 15 residues. Germline values: CDR1 MNHNS, CDR2 SASEGT. The germline V and J ends were trimmed by 5 bases and 0 bases, with 14 bases remaining between them. The CDR3 DNA follows: TGTGCCAGCAGTAAATTTGCGGACAGCTCCTACGAGCAGTACTTC. It is translated as CASSKFADSSYEQYF.

This clone was counted only a few times. This rearrangement joins TRBV12-3 or TRBV12-4 to TRBJ1-4, with D possibly TRBD1 on 5 matching bases. CDR3 size: 15 residues. Trimming pared 4 bases from V and 1 base from J, leaving 10 bases between. The CDR3 region is CASSSGTLTNEKLFF. The CDR3 coding sequence is TGTGCCAGCAGTTCCGGGACCTTAACTAATGAAAAACTGTTTTTT.

The chain recombines TRBV6-5 with TRBJ2-1, with a tentative D call TRBD2 (5 bases). Germline assignment: CDR1 MNHEY and CDR2 SVGAGI. The germline V and J ends were trimmed by 0 bases and 0 bases, with 12 bases remaining between them. The CDR3 totals 17 residues. The DNA for the CDR3 is TGTGCCAGCAGTTACTCAGAGGGTTTCAGCTCCTACAATGAGCAGTTCTTC. Its translation is CASSYSEGFSSYNEQFF.

The chain recombines TRBV28 with TRBJ2-1; 8 bases agree with TRBD2. J lost 10 bases, V lost 3 bases, and 14 bases had no gene match. In germline, CDR1 is MDHEN, CDR2 SYDVKM. The CDR3 spans 16 residues. In DNA, the CDR3 is TGTGCCAGCAGTTTGCCGAGCGGGAGCCCCCTATACGAGCAGTTCTTC. Protein sequence: CASSLPSGSPLYEQFF.

The genes are TRBV19 and TRBJ1-2; possibly TRBD1 for D (6 bases). Germline loops: CDR1 LNHDA, CDR2 SQIVND (reference sequence). Trimming cost V 2 bases and J 4 bases, with 11 bases left between them. The CDR3 totals 14 residues. CDR3 nucleotides: TGTGCCAGTAGTATATCAACAGGGAGCTATGGCTACACCTTC. Translating gives CASSISTGSYGYTF.

The rearrangement joins TRBV12-3 or TRBV12-4 to TRBJ1-2; D remains ambiguous. V lost 5 bases, J lost 4 bases, and 8 bases lay in between. This CDR3 comprises 12 residues. The CDR3 sequence is CASSEGTYGYTF. For the CDR3, the DNA is TGTGCCAGCAGTGAAGGCACCTATGGCTACACCTTC.

The chain joins TRBV5-1 to TRBJ2-6, with a possible D match to TRBD1 (6 bases). This CDR3 has 15 residues. Germline CDR1 is SGHRS and CDR2 is YFSETQ. V lost 7 bases and J 0 bases, leaving 11 bases between the germline ends. CDR3 DNA sequence: TGCGCCAGCCTCGAAGGGGGCTCTGGGGCCAACGTCCTGACTTTC. Its translation is CASLEGGSGANVLTF.

In its sample, this clone was seen a few times. The germline gene is not matched at one end of the junction; a read error may be the cause. V and J are TRBV20-1 and TRBJ2-7, with D perhaps being TRBD1 or TRBD2 (6 bases each). The CDR3 is 13 amino acids. Germline-derived CDR1 and CDR2 are DFQATT and SNEGSKA (reference sequence). The CDR3, as DNA: TGCAGTGCTAGAGATTGGAGGGGGAGCGCAAGTAACTTC. Translation gives CSARDWRGSASNF.

This clone was counted many times. The chain links TRBV6-1 to TRBJ2-7; D is unclear. The germline CDR1 and CDR2 sequences are MNHNS and SASEGT. This CDR3 is built from 12 residues. V gave up 6 bases and J gave up 3 bases, with 9 bases separating them. The CDR3, as DNA: TGTGCCAGCAGGGGTGAGTTCTACGAGCAGTACTTC. The encoded protein is CASRGEFYEQYF.

This clone turned up a few times. This rearrangement joins TRBV12-3 or TRBV12-4 to TRBJ1-1; TRBD1 agrees at 7 bases. The CDR3 has 13 residues. J gave up 5 bases and V 6 bases, and 6 bases lay outside the gene matches. The CDR3 here is CASSVTGLTEAFF. CDR3 bases: TGTGCCAGCAGCGTGACAGGGTTGACTGAAGCTTTCTTT.

V usage is TRBV5-1 and J usage is TRBJ2-1, with 7 positions matching TRBD1. The V gene's germline CDR1 is SGHRS and CDR2 YFSETQ. The CDR3 has 16 residues. The V gene end was trimmed by 3 bases and the J gene end by 8 bases; junction bases not matched to a gene: 14. This chain's CDR3 is CASSWGRGLRNDEQFF. The DNA of the CDR3 is TGCGCCAGCAGCTGGGGTAGGGGGCTTAGGAACGATGAGCAGTTCTTC.

The rearrangement uses TRBV7-2 and TRBJ2-2; 9 bases match TRBD2. V lost 3 bases, J lost 4 bases, and 6 bases stayed unmatched. The CDR3 consists of 16 residues. Germline CDR1 and CDR2: SGHTA and FQGNSA. CDR3 DNA: TGTGCCAGCAGCTTGAGGCTAGCGGGACCCACCGGGGAGCTGTTTTTT. Protein product: CASSLRLAGPTGELFF.

This clone was seen a handful of times. The chain has TRBV28 and TRBJ1-1; TRBD1 might be the D (5 bases). Looked up from germline, CDR1 is MDHEN and CDR2 is SYDVKM. V shed 6 bases and J shed 5 bases, with 16 bases lying between them. This CDR3 is built from 14 residues. The CDR3 coding sequence is TGTGCCAGCAGCCTCCTGAGGGGTGGAACTGAAGCTTTCTTT. Protein: CASSLLRGGTEAFF.

The chain joins TRBV6-1 to TRBJ2-2, with 9 bases that match TRBD1. CDR3 length equals 13 residues. The germline V gene encodes CDR1 MNHNS and CDR2 SASEGT. The CDR3 nucleotides read TGTGGGGCGGGGACAGGGAGCACCGGGGAGCTGTTTTTT. It yields the protein CGAGTGSTGELFF.

The chain combines TRBV3-1 with TRBJ1-2, with a tentative D call TRBD1 (6 bases). Germline V gives CDR1 LGHDT, CDR2 YNNKEL (reference sequence). The CDR3 has 14 amino acids. Deletions cut 6 bases from V and 1 base from J, with 12 bases between. In DNA form, the CDR3 reads TGTGCCAGCAGGCCGGGGGCCCGTAACTATGGCTACACCTTC. This encodes CASRPGARNYGYTF.

J is TRBJ2-1 and V is TRBV7-8; 7 bases are shared with TRBD2. This CDR3 region has 15 residues. J lost 0 bases, V lost 5 bases, and 4 bases had no gene match. Germline CDR1 reads SGHVS; CDR2 reads FQNEAQ. The CDR3 DNA follows: TGTGCCAGCAGCCCCGGCGGGGGCTCCTACAATGAGCAGTTCTTC. Translation gives CASSPGGGSYNEQFF.

This clone was seen a few times. This sequence joins TRBV29-1 and TRBJ1-2; the D gene is possibly TRBD1 (6 bases). From germline, CDR1 is SQVTM and CDR2 ANQGSEA. The CDR3 has 13 amino acids. Deletions cut 5 bases from V and 5 bases from J, with 15 bases between. In nucleotides, the CDR3 is TGCAGCGTTCCCCAGACAGGACTATATGGCTACACCTTC. It codes for CSVPQTGLYGYTF.

V is TRBV6-5 and J is TRBJ2-1, with 8 bases identical to TRBD2. This CDR3 comprises 16 residues. Trimming cost V 4 bases and J 5 bases; bases outside gene matches: 10. Germline V gene data show CDR1 as MNHEY and CDR2 as SVGAGI. The CDR3 DNA reads TGTGCCAGCAGTTTCTATAGCGGGACGGGGAACAATGAGCAGTTCTTC. As protein: CASSFYSGTGNNEQFF.

In this sample, this clone turned up a few times. The rearrangement uses TRBV7-9 and TRBJ2-1, with D possibly matching TRBD1 (5 bases). V lost 5 bases, J lost 10 bases, and 15 bases lay in between. This CDR3 contains 13 residues. Germline values: CDR1 SEHNR, CDR2 FQNEAQ (reference sequence). CDR3 nucleotide sequence: TGTGCCAGCAGCAAACAAGGACACCCCGAGCAGTTCTTC. Translating it yields CASSKQGHPEQFF.

This clone was seen a handful of times. This chain uses TRBV12-3 or TRBV12-4 with TRBJ1-5; 7 nucleotides match TRBD1. V dropped 8 bases and J dropped 6; count of bases not matched to a gene: 10. There are 14 residues in the CDR3. CDR3 in amino acids: CASSTGGGPQPQHF. The CDR3 bases are TGTGCCAGCTCTACCGGAGGGGGCCCTCAGCCCCAGCATTTT.

The chain has TRBV27 and TRBJ1-3, with D unclear. The CDR3 consists of 15 residues. V was pared by 7 bases and J by 1 base, with 14 bases between. The V gene's germline CDR1 is MNHEY and CDR2 SMNVEV (reference sequence). Written as DNA, the CDR3 is TGTGCCAGCAAGGGCAGGTGGGGATCTGGAAACACCATATATTTT. Amino acids: CASKGRWGSGNTIYF.

This chain joins TRBV6-2 or TRBV6-3 and TRBJ1-5; no reliable D call. Trimming removed 4 bases at V and 9 bases at J, with 16 bases between. The germline V gene encodes CDR1 MNHEY and CDR2 SVGEGT. The CDR3 loop spans 14 amino acids. As DNA, the CDR3 is TGTGCCAGCAGTTCCAGCGCGGGTGACGGGCCCCAGCATTTT. Translating gives CASSSSAGDGPQHF.

V gene TRBV12-3 or TRBV12-4 combines with J gene TRBJ2-3, with 7 bases that match TRBD1. The CDR3 spans 16 residues. Losses at the gene ends were 6 bases for V and 2 bases for J; bases not matched to a gene: 11. DNA of the CDR3: TGTGCCAGCAGCCAATACAGGGGAACCAACACAGATACGCAGTATTTT. Its translation is CASSQYRGTNTDTQYF.